This TCR beta chain comes out of a study of tumor-infiltrating lymphocytes in primary liver carcinoma. Turning to the study itself: The study obtained roughly 3.5 to 7.13 million productive TCRbeta reads per sample, similar across tissue types.

This clonotype was recorded once. What it binds is unknown. A much larger clone differs from this one at a single base, so this may be a read error. Unsorted whole blood yielded the blood RNA, and germline DNA was also extracted. Among the patients, all had chronic HBV infection and none had been treated. Findings of the study overall: Samples, which were bulk and unsorted, did not allow CD4+ and CD8+ repertoires to be compared.

A primer in the constant region served to generate TCR beta cDNA from approximately 500 ng of total RNA. It was through three nested multiplex PCR rounds of slightly modified ARM-PCR that TCR beta libraries arose. TCRdb called the multiplex PCR reads again in MiXCR, with one record for every CDR3 protein. This repertoire shows fewer than 400,000 distinct CDR3 sequences, around 50% found once; its top ten account for approximately 17%. The receptor's source is a woman in her twenties or thirties with primary liver carcinoma and hepatitis B virus infection. The sample taken for sequencing was peripheral blood.

The CDR3 DNA reads TGTGCCAGCAGTTTAAGGTCCCGACAACTCAACTTCTACGAGCATTACTTC. Its translation is CASSLRSRQLNFYEHYF. The genes are TRBV12-3 or TRBV12-4 and TRBJ2-7, with D uncertain. This CDR3 is 17 amino acids long.